The clone carrying this TCR beta chain was seen a handful of times. The data stem from a study of blood T cells in healthy people across ages. PCR was performed a second time for 7 to 11 cycles using a sample-barcoded 5' primer and a J-beta primer mix. TCRdb independently ran MiXCR on the 5' RACE reads; one entry per CDR3 protein. Of roughly 500,000 distinct CDR3 sequences listed, approximately 25% are singletons. Trimming left V 5 bases short and J 5 bases short, with 12 bases between. The CDR3 has 13 residues. Germline V gene sequence: CDR1 SEHNR, CDR2 FQNEAQ (reference sequence). V usage is TRBV7-9 and J usage is TRBJ1-1; D perhaps matches TRBD1 (5 bases). This clonotype was sampled from a woman between 65 and 79 years old in good health. Sequencing was carried out using blood. The CDR3 sequence is CASSMGGITEAFF. DNA for the CDR3: TGTGCCAGCAGCATGGGGGGGATAACTGAAGCTTTCTTT.